This T cell receptor (beta chain) derives from a study of blood T cell repertoires in COVID-19. Overall study context: Sites in the United States, Italy and Spain provided acute and convalescent COVID-19 samples. PBMCs, B-cell-depleted T cells, or T cells were the source of the cDNA or gDNA that made up the material.

The ends lost 6 bases at V and 2 bases at J; junction bases unmatched: 5. Germline V lookup: CDR1 SQVTM, CDR2 ANQGSEA. The CDR3 has 13 residues. Per the original data handling: Reference gene primers were amplified, and this amplification served to estimate nucleated cell counts. Clones were sequenced by immunoSEQ multiplex PCR, and TCRdb holds only the in-frame ones, with some missing. V and J calls and clone size are as listed in that table; D and trimming were resolved from the DNA. Of around 150,000 clones in the sample, roughly 84% were seen once. This clone has more than one count but fewer than ten.

The clonotype originates from a woman aged 55-69 years with acute or convalescent COVID-19. Sequencing was done on a sample of peripheral blood. The chain has TRBV29-1 and TRBJ1-2; 8 nucleotides match TRBD1. Here the CDR3 DNA reads TGCAGCGTCGCTCGGGACAGGAACTATGGCTACACCTTC. Translation: CSVARDRNYGYTF.